Below, 14 T cell receptor beta chains from the same sample are listed, as sequenced in a study of blood T cell repertoires in COVID-19. Assay used: immunoSEQ multiplex PCR; TCRdb lists only in-frame clones, some missing. The sample yields some 210,000 clones, roughly 78% seen once. What was sequenced was peripheral blood. These TCRs come from a middle-aged woman with acute or convalescent COVID-19.

V gene TRBV4-3 combines with J gene TRBJ2-2, with 7 bases that match TRBD2. The CDR3 covers 16 residues. After removal of 4 bases from V and 1 base from J, the junction contained 6 bases not matched to a gene. The germline CDR1 and CDR2 sequences are LGHNA and YSLEER. The chain's CDR3 is CASSRGGSVNTGELFF. In nucleotides, the CDR3 is TGCGCCAGCAGCCGAGGCGGGAGTGTGAACACCGGGGAGCTGTTTTTT.

The chain employs TRBV27 and TRBJ2-7; 9 bases align to TRBD1. The CDR3 has 13 amino acids. CDR1 is MNHEY and CDR2 is SMNVEV in the germline V gene (reference sequence). Trimming removed 8 bases from V and 4 bases from J; junction bases left unmatched: 6. DNA of the CDR3: TGTGCCAGCGGTCCCGACAGGGGGTACGAGCAGTACTTC. Translated, it gives CASGPDRGYEQYF.

As to this clone: In the same sample, other DNA sequences code for this CDR3. This chain connects TRBV5-1 to TRBJ1-1; no firm D call. The CDR3 spans 14 residues. Germline V CDR1 and CDR2: SGHRS, YFSETQ. Trimming removed 0 bases from V and 0 bases from J, with 6 bases in between. In DNA, the CDR3 is TGCGCCAGCAGCTTGGACAGATTGAACACTGAAGCTTTCTTT. Protein product: CASSLDRLNTEAFF.

The chain joins TRBV12-5 to TRBJ2-1, with 9 bases aligning to TRBD2. J lost 8 bases, V lost 1 base, and 24 bases had no gene match. Germline CDR1 LGHNT, CDR2 FRNRAP. CDR3 length equals 21 residues. The CDR3 region is CASGLEQIGLTSGPYGDEQFF. The CDR3 DNA reads as TGTGCTAGTGGTTTGGAGCAGATCGGACTAACTAGCGGGCCTTATGGGGATGAGCAGTTCTTC. The entire variable domain, with the rest obtained from reference TRBV12-5 and TRBJ2-1, is as follows: DARVTQTPRHKVTEMGQEVTMRCQPILGHNTVFWYRQTMMQGLELLAYFRNRAPLDDSGMPKDRFSAEMPDATLATLKIQPSEPRDSAVYFCASGLEQIGLTSGPYGDEQFFGPGTRLTVL.

This clone was observed a handful of times. The chain carries TRBV7-3 and TRBJ2-1, with D tentatively TRBD2 (6 bases). CDR3 length: 13 amino acids. Per germline, CDR1 SGHTA and CDR2 FQGTGA. V dropped 5 bases and J dropped 4 bases, with 9 bases sitting between them. The DNA of the CDR3 is TGTGCCAGCAGCCCCCGGGGGTACAATGAGCAGTTCTTC. Its translation is CASSPRGYNEQFF. Together with reference TRBV7-3 and TRBJ2-1, the CDR3 gives the full variable domain: GAGVSQTPSNKVTEKGKYVELRCDPISGHTALYWYRQSLGQGPEFLIYFQGTGAADDSGLPNDRFFAVRPEGSVSTLKIQRTERGDSAVYLCASSPRGYNEQFFGPGTRLTVL.

This sequence joins TRBV18 and TRBJ2-1; the match to TRBD1 covers 11 bases. The germline V gene has CDR1 KGHSH and CDR2 LQKENI. The V and J ends lost 1 base and 10 bases, in that order; junction bases with no gene match: 3. The CDR3 totals 14 residues. The CDR3 sequence is CASSPQGQGGEQFF. CDR3 nucleotide sequence: TGTGCCAGCTCACCACAGGGACAGGGGGGCGAGCAGTTCTTC.

A single count supports this clone. V usage is TRBV11-2 and J usage is TRBJ2-1; D possibly corresponds to TRBD2 (5 bases). Germline V gene sequence: CDR1 SGHAT, CDR2 FQNNGV. Trimming left V 2 bases short and J 1 base short, with 9 bases between. This CDR3 has 15 residues. CDR3 coding DNA: TGTGCCAGCAGCTTAATCAGCGGATCCTACAATGAGCAGTTCTTC. Translated: CASSLISGSYNEQFF.

J is TRBJ1-6 and V is TRBV19; D gene uncertain. V was trimmed by 2 bases and J by 5 bases, leaving 10 bases between them. CDR3 size: 15 residues. The germline V gene encodes CDR1 LNHDA and CDR2 SQIVND (reference sequence). The CDR3 DNA sequence: TGTGCCAGTAGTATAAACGACAATAATAATTCACCCCTCCACTTT. Its translation: CASSINDNNNSPLHF.

This chain joins TRBV11-3 and TRBJ2-1; 7 bases are shared with TRBD1. In germline, CDR1 is SGHNT, CDR2 YENEEA. The length of the CDR3 is 18 residues. V lost 6 bases, J lost 0 bases, and 14 bases stayed unmatched. CDR3 nucleotide sequence: TGTGCCAGCAGTACCCACACTCCGGGACAGAGCTCCTACAATGAGCAGTTCTTC. It translates to CASSTHTPGQSSYNEQFF.

This sequence joins TRBV19 and TRBJ2-7; TRBD1 matches 8 bases. The V gene end was trimmed by 3 bases and the J gene end by 3 bases; junction bases not matched to a gene: 4. This CDR3 contains 14 residues. Germline assignment: CDR1 LNHDA and CDR2 SQIVND (reference sequence). CDR3 loop: CASSIGQGFYEQYF. CDR3 bases: TGTGCCAGTAGTATCGGACAGGGATTCTACGAGCAGTACTTC.

The chain has TRBV4-3 and TRBJ2-7; 10 bases are a match to TRBD2. Unmatched junction bases numbered 11, after V lost 0 bases and J lost 0 bases. CDR3 size: 19 residues. CDR1 and CDR2 from the germline V gene are LGHNA and YSLEER. This CDR3 is CASSQEVGLAGGPSYEQYF. The CDR3 DNA reads TGCGCCAGCAGCCAAGAAGTAGGATTAGCGGGAGGACCCTCCTACGAGCAGTACTTC.

The J gene is TRBJ2-1, the V gene TRBV15, with 7 bases aligning to TRBD1. The germline V gene has CDR1 LNHNV and CDR2 YYDKDF (reference sequence). J was trimmed by 7 bases and V by 3 bases; bases with no gene match: 9. The CDR3 has 15 amino acids. CDR3 sequence reads: CATSSPRGIMNEQFF. CDR3 sequence (DNA): TGTGCCACCAGCAGTCCCAGGGGGATCATGAATGAGCAGTTCTTC. The whole variable domain, remainder taken from reference TRBV15 and TRBJ2-1, is DAMVIQNPRYQVTQFGKPVTLSCSQTLNHNVMYWYQQKSSQAPKLLFHYYDKDFNNEADTPDNFQSRRPNTSFCFLDIRSPGLGDTAMYLCATSSPRGIMNEQFFGPGTRLTVL.

The V call is TRBV5-1, the J call TRBJ2-1; the match to TRBD1 covers 8 bases. V lost 2 bases, J lost 3 bases, and 7 bases stayed unmatched. CDR3 length: 16 residues. Looked up from germline, CDR1 is SGHRS and CDR2 is YFSETQ. The CDR3 reads CASSFRGQENYNEQFF. The DNA for the CDR3 is TGCGCCAGCAGCTTTAGGGGACAGGAAAACTACAATGAGCAGTTCTTC.

In this sample, this clone turned up a few times. The V and J genes are TRBV2 and TRBJ1-6; D possibly corresponds to TRBD1 (5 bases). This CDR3 comprises 13 residues. CDR1 is SNHLY, CDR2 FYNNEI, per germline. V lost 2 bases and J 8 bases, leaving 7 bases between the germline ends. The CDR3 DNA reads as TGTGCCAGCAGTGAACAGGGCTATTCACCCCTCCACTTT. This sequence encodes CASSEQGYSPLHF.